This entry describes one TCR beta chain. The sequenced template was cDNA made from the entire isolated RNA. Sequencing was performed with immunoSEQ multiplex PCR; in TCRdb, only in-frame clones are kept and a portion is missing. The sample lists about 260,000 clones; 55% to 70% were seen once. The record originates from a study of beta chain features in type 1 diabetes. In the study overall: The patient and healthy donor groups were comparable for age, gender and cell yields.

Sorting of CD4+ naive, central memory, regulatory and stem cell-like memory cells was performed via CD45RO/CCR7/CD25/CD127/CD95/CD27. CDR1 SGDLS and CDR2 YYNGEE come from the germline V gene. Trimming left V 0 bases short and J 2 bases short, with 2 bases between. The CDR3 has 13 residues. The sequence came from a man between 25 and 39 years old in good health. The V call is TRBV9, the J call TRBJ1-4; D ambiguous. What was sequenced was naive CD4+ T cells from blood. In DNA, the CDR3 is TGTGCCAGCAGCGTAGATACTAATGAAAAACTGTTTTTT. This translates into CASSVDTNEKLFF. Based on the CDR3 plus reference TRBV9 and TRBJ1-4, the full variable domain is DSGVTQTPKHLITATGQRVTLRCSPRSGDLSVYWYQQSLDQGLQFLIQYYNGEERAKGNILERFSAQQFPDLHSELNLSSLELGDSALYFCASSVDTNEKLFFGSGTQLSVL.